This T cell receptor beta chain was sequenced for a study of T cell responses to AZD1222 COVID-19 vaccine (dated by TCRdb to about 2021). With regard to the full study: TCR sequencing was performed for about 250 trial participants, of whom approximately 200 were given two doses of AZD1222 and around 25 were given two doses of MenACWY control vaccine. Trial participants were enrolled into age subgroups of 18-55, 56-69 and 70-plus years, which contained about 150, 28 and 57 TCR-sequenced participants, respectively. The full study reports these points: In the small 56-69-year group, the increase in depth fell short of significance, most likely because of low power. Because no day 14 peak-response samples were available, repertoires were characterized only after the peak T cell response. Participants were mostly white British and included more females than males, and it was suggested by the authors that clonal diversity may have been underestimated. The whole spike protein was spanned by vaccine-associated CD4 TCRs, and dominant responses were seen in regions 160-218 and 743-854. After two AZD1222 doses, spike-specific TCR breadth and depth were significantly higher than at day 0 and than in MenACWY recipients. Conclusions about previously exposed vaccinees are limited because only six or seven AZD1222 recipients were SARS-CoV-2 seropositive at baseline. Reportedly, close to half of the unique spike-specific TCRs recognized epitopes lying outside the regions that are mutated in the B.1.351 and B.1.1.7 variants.

V and J lose 1 base and 6 bases, and a span of 4 bases separates them. Counted from cysteine to phenylalanine, this CDR3 has 12 amino acids. Just CDR3 DNA is preserved here, 36 bases in frame from base 1. Taken from the germline V gene (reference sequence), the CDR1 and CDR2 loops are SEHNR and FQNEAQ. The CDR3 regions of human TCRbeta chains were subjected to immunosequencing. The authors' pipeline ran thus. TCRs in the repertoires were matched against a reference library of SARS-CoV-2-specific TCRs that had been generated with the MIRA antigen-specificity platform. Breadth meant the fraction of unique TCRs that were SARS-CoV-2-associated, whereas depth meant the fraction of total T cells that were SARS-CoV-2-associated. Using the MIRA data, each spike-specific TCR was assigned both to the spike region to which the TCR was reactive and to a CD4 or CD8 class. Log10-transformed breadth and depth values were compared by one-way ANOVA with Sidak's multiple comparisons tests. Sourced from immuneACCESS, this table was stored by TCRdb with only in-frame sequences that have V and J called. A share of the clones is absent; for the studies checked, an unresolved V gene accounts for under half, and the remainder has no known explanation. V and J calls and clone size are given by that table; D and trimming were obtained from the DNA. The sample records roughly 100,000 clones, roughly 84% of which are singletons. Around 14% of the sample goes to the ten largest clones.

About this clone: This clone's antigen is unknown. Qualities for individual bases were not recorded, and no much larger clone is one base off.

The sample's time point label, in plain terms: about 28 days (+/-7) after the second vaccine dose. Because spike-specific TCR depth and breadth did not differ between the two schedules, AZD1222 recipients who got a second dose at roughly 4 weeks were pooled with those who got a second dose at roughly 12 weeks. Vaccinee samples were obtained from the UK trials COV001 and COV002, which included a single-blind randomized controlled phase 2/3 trial of AZD1222 (ChAdOx1 nCoV-19) in healthy adults. Trial participant PBMC samples were collected at day 0 and day 28 after the second dose for TCRbeta chain sequencing.

The sample was peripheral blood, taken 28 days after the second AZD1222 dose. In this chain, TRBV7-9 is recombined with TRBJ2-1; no D segment can be confidently identified. This sequence was found in an adult who received the AZD1222 COVID-19 vaccine. The DNA reads TGTGCCAGCAGCTTAGGAGCCAATGAGCAGTTCTTC. Its coded protein is CASSLGANEQFF.